The sequence of this T cell receptor (beta chain) was determined in a study of Ad26.COV2.S vaccination and SARS-CoV-2 variants. Study-level information: Recipients of Ad26.COV2.S got it intramuscularly, once or twice 56 days apart.

The treatment: 15 to 20 received Ad26.COV2.S at low or high dose, single or two shots; several received placebo; per-sample allocation not given. After the first vaccine or placebo injection, samples were drawn on day 63. Unmatched junction bases numbered 4, after V lost 6 bases and J lost 0 bases. Germline assignment: CDR1 SGHTA and CDR2 FQGNSA. The length of the CDR3 is 14 residues. Only in-frame clones appear in the TCRdb table, and some are missing; sequencing was by immunoSEQ multiplex PCR. The table lists about 350,000 clones, more than 85% of them singletons. Sequenced material: peripheral blood, taken in a trial of Ad26.COV2.S vaccine versus placebo. This sequence originates from a person between 18 and 60 years old who received the Ad26.COV2.S COVID-19 vaccine or a placebo. The rearrangement links TRBV7-2 to TRBJ1-1; 7 bases are shared with TRBD1. CDR3 loop: CASRLTGMNTEAFF. The CDR3, as DNA: TGTGCCAGCAGACTGACAGGGATGAACACTGAAGCTTTCTTT.